The clone carrying this TCR beta chain has a count of ten or more. Criteria for exclusion of patients were uncontrolled infection, other autoimmune disease, pregnancy or lactation. The data were obtained in a study of T cells in Graves' hyperthyroidism and ophthalmopathy. Template material for amplifying TCR beta CDR3 regions consisted of RNA transcripts. First-round RT-PCR targeting the TCR CDR3 was performed with the HTBI primer set. MiXCR, run by TCRdb on the multiplex PCR reads, gives a single entry per CDR3 protein. The sample has 500,000 to 750,000 distinct CDR3 sequences; 14% are singletons. This TCR derives from a young woman with Graves' ophthalmopathy. Material: blood.

The CDR3 sequence: CASSGEAGGSEQYF. CDR3 coding DNA: TGCGCCAGCAGCGGGGAGGCGGGAGGCAGCGAGCAGTACTTC. This chain connects TRBV5-1 to TRBJ2-7; the match to TRBD2 covers 8 bases. The CDR3 is 14 amino acids. J gave up 6 bases and V 4 bases, and 9 bases lay outside the gene matches. Germline V lookup: CDR1 SGHRS, CDR2 YFSETQ.